The rows below give T cell receptor beta chains drawn from one sample of a study of T cell changes during pregnancy in multiple sclerosis. Using immunoSEQ multiplex PCR, the repertoire was profiled, and TCRdb retains in-frame clones only, with some absent. Of roughly 89,000 clones listed, 85% to 95% were seen once; the top ten hold approximately 2.2%. Specimen: peripheral blood, collected in the third trimester of pregnancy. The receptors stem from a female donor with multiple sclerosis, enrolled in a pregnancy study. Both conserved end residues are part of each CDR3. A D gene is named only where the DNA matches it firmly. Only part of the rows carry a size: once, few, many, or a class if the clone is expanded.

D: TRBD2; J: TRBJ2-5; size: once; V: TRBV11-1; CDR3: CASSSPGLAYQETQYF; DNA: TGTGCCAGCAGCTCCCCGGGACTAGCGTACCAAGAGACCCAGTACTTC
D: NA; J: TRBJ1-2; size: NA; V: TRBV19; CDR3: CASSTLGGANYGYTF; DNA: TGTGCCAGTAGTACCCTCGGGGGGGCTAACTATGGCTACACCTTC
D: TRBD2; J: TRBJ2-2; size: NA; V: TRBV7-9; CDR3: CASSRRAGGNTGELFF; DNA: TGTGCCAGCAGCCGGAGAGCGGGAGGGAACACCGGGGAGCTGTTTTTT
D: TRBD2; J: TRBJ2-3; size: NA; V: TRBV28; CDR3: CASTPLAGVGTDTQYF; DNA: TGTGCCAGCACTCCGCTAGCGGGAGTTGGAACAGATACGCAGTATTTT
D: NA; J: TRBJ2-3; size: NA; V: TRBV19; CDR3: CASRRGGMGTDTQYF; DNA: TGTGCCAGTAGACGGGGCGGGATGGGCACAGATACGCAGTATTTT
D: NA; J: TRBJ1-1; size: NA; V: TRBV25-1; CDR3: CASSEGGQARVEAFF; DNA: TGTGCCAGCAGTGAGGGGGGTCAGGCTAGGGTTGAAGCTTTCTTT
D: TRBD2; J: TRBJ2-1; size: NA; V: TRBV25-1; CDR3: CASSGTSGKLDEQFF; DNA: TGTGCCAGCAGTGGAACTAGCGGGAAATTGGATGAGCAGTTCTTC
D: TRBD1; J: TRBJ1-2; size: NA; V: TRBV5-4; CDR3: CASSLPDRRGYGYTF; DNA: TGTGCCAGCAGCTTACCGGACAGGCGGGGCTATGGCTACACCTTC
D: TRBD2; J: TRBJ2-1; size: NA; V: TRBV5-6; CDR3: CASRLLAGTYNEQFF; DNA: TGTGCCAGCAGGTTACTAGCGGGAACCTACAATGAGCAGTTCTTC
D: TRBD2; J: TRBJ2-1; size: NA; V: TRBV14; CDR3: CASSRQLADNEQFF; DNA: TGTGCCAGCAGCCGACAACTAGCGGACAATGAGCAGTTCTTC
D: TRBD1; J: TRBJ2-7; size: NA; V: TRBV4-1; CDR3: CASSRDAGTGAYEQYF; DNA: TGCGCCAGCAGCCGCGACGCCGGGACAGGGGCCTACGAGCAGTACTTC
D: TRBD2; J: TRBJ2-7; size: NA; V: TRBV7-2; CDR3: CASSLDGKAGVYEQYF; DNA: TGTGCCAGCAGCTTAGATGGAAAGGCGGGAGTCTACGAGCAGTACTTC
D: NA; J: TRBJ1-1; size: NA; V: TRBV4-2; CDR3: CASSQGHVAFF; DNA: TGTGCCAGCAGCCAGGGGCATGTGGCTTTCTTT
D: TRBD2; J: TRBJ2-3; size: NA; V: TRBV6-4; CDR3: CASSDGTSGTDTQYF; DNA: TGTGCCAGCAGTGACGGGACTAGCGGCACAGATACGCAGTATTTT
D: NA; J: TRBJ2-7; size: NA; V: TRBV19; CDR3: CASSIQPGSYEQYF; DNA: TGTGCCAGTAGTATTCAGCCAGGGTCCTACGAGCAGTACTTC
D: NA; J: TRBJ1-1; size: NA; V: TRBV5-1; CDR3: CASSLESPGTNTEAFF; DNA: TGCGCCAGCAGCTTGGAGTCCCCAGGCACCAACACTGAAGCTTTCTTT
D: NA; J: TRBJ2-7; size: NA; V: TRBV28; CDR3: CASSYLGHASSTYEQYF; DNA: TGTGCCAGCAGTTACCTGGGGCATGCGTCTTCGACCTACGAGCAGTACTTC
D: TRBD2; J: TRBJ2-1; size: NA; V: TRBV7-2; CDR3: CASSSRLAGDEQFF; DNA: TGTGCCAGCAGCTCGCGACTAGCGGGAGATGAGCAGTTCTTC
D: TRBD2; J: TRBJ2-2; size: NA; V: TRBV29-1; CDR3: CSGLIAGWFTGELFF; DNA: TGCAGCGGACTTATAGCGGGATGGTTCACCGGGGAGCTGTTTTTT
D: TRBD1; J: TRBJ2-7; size: NA; V: TRBV11-2; CDR3: CASSLSLGTGTSNEQYF; DNA: TGTGCCAGCAGCTTAAGCCTCGGGACAGGGACATCCAACGAGCAGTACTTC
D: NA; J: TRBJ2-7; size: NA; V: TRBV30; CDR3: CALTRIGRYEQYF; DNA: TGTGCCTTGACAAGAATCGGGAGATACGAGCAGTACTTC
D: NA; J: TRBJ2-4; size: NA; V: TRBV29-1; CDR3: CSVETGSDIQYF; DNA: TGCAGCGTTGAAACAGGCTCGGACATTCAGTACTTC
D: TRBD2; J: TRBJ2-7; size: NA; V: TRBV5-4; CDR3: CASSPGLAGWSYEQYF; DNA: TGTGCCAGCAGCCCGGGACTAGCGGGATGGTCCTACGAGCAGTACTTC
D: NA; J: TRBJ1-1; size: NA; V: TRBV25-1; CDR3: CASQGWDTEAFF; DNA: TGTGCCAGCCAGGGCTGGGACACTGAAGCTTTCTTT
D: NA; J: TRBJ1-5; size: NA; V: TRBV28; CDR3: CASSGSYQPQHF; DNA: TGTGCCAGCAGCGGGTCCTATCAGCCCCAGCATTTT
D: NA; J: TRBJ1-5; size: NA; V: TRBV7-8; CDR3: CASSSQTRNQPQHF; DNA: TGTGCCAGCAGCTCGCAGACACGCAATCAGCCCCAGCATTTT
D: TRBD1; J: TRBJ2-7; size: NA; V: TRBV19; CDR3: CASSSRGLLHEQYF; DNA: TGTGCCAGTAGTTCCAGGGGGCTCTTGCACGAGCAGTACTTC
D: NA; J: TRBJ2-5; size: NA; V: TRBV13; CDR3: CASSNTRGGLETQYF; DNA: TGTGCCAGCAGCAATACCCGAGGCGGTTTGGAGACCCAGTACTTC
D: NA; J: TRBJ1-1; size: NA; V: TRBV28; CDR3: CASNPVGRPMNTEAFF; DNA: TGTGCCAGCAATCCTGTGGGCAGACCTATGAACACTGAAGCTTTCTTT
D: NA; J: TRBJ1-3; size: once; V: TRBV9; CDR3: CASSAPGTSGNTIYF; DNA: TGTGCCAGCAGCGCCCCCGGGACAAGTGGAAACACCATATATTTT
D: TRBD2; J: TRBJ2-2; size: NA; V: TRBV7-8; CDR3: CASSLSRTILGGSGELFF; DNA: TGTGCCAGCAGCTTATCCCGGACCATCCTGGGGGGGAGCGGGGAGCTGTTTTTT
D: TRBD1; J: TRBJ1-4; size: NA; V: TRBV11-1; CDR3: CASSPGGVWKLFF; DNA: TGTGCCAGCTCTCCAGGGGGCGTATGGAAACTGTTTTTT